Listed here is a single T cell receptor beta chain. This clonotype was recorded many times. What this receptor recognizes is not known. The sample holds no much larger clone one base away, and base qualities are not on file. Library creation used 5' RACE. The second PCR ran for roughly 7 to 12 cycles and used a J-beta primer mix along with a sample-barcoded 5' primer. Each TCR beta cDNA molecule received a unique molecular identifier from a template-switch 5' adaptor carrying 12 random nucleotides. Each sample yielded at least 2.5 million CDR3-containing paired-end reads. First-strand cDNA synthesis was performed from all RNA using the Mint cDNA synthesis kit, with priming by a TRBC-specific oligonucleotide. After uracil-DNA glycosylase treatment, a first 18-cycle PCR used universal primers M1SS and BC2_uni_R on all cDNA. The study's own analysis went as follows. For normalization, 1 million high-quality reads, each with a distinct molecular identifier, were randomly selected from each sample. Instead of being binned into consensus sequences, reads that shared molecular identifiers were thrown out. CDR3 identification, clonotype clustering and error correction used MiTCR with a Q25 quality threshold and the strictest error-elimination algorithm. A nonparametric unseen species model using Euler transformation provided a lower-bound estimate of total TCR beta diversity. The raw public data were reprocessed by TCRdb itself: fastp quality trimming at Q25, MiXCR clonotype calling, in-frame beta chains only. One record per CDR3 amino acid sequence lists the most common genes and DNA. These V and J calls rely on TCRdb rather than the paper's analysis. The sample table contains fewer than 2,000,000 distinct CDR3 sequences; only one count was recorded for about 39% of them. The ten most abundant clones make up more than 20% of the sample.

The data were obtained in a study of blood T cells in healthy people across ages (dated by TCRdb to between 2014 and 2017). Regarding the study in general: Template switching captured roughly one uniquely barcoded TCR beta cDNA molecule per two T cells in model experiments. Using deep sequencing normalized with unique cDNA molecular identifiers, the study measured how TCR beta repertoire diversity changes with age. Donors were grouped into four age groups: young (average 16 years), middle-aged (39), aged (approximately 58) and long-lived (around 80). To avoid experimental bias, donors of different ages were randomly spread across the sequencing lanes. Using the same blood draw, the study looked at two additional independent replicas of 1 million unique cDNA reads for two donors, one aged 18 to 30 and the other aged 80 or older.

Trimming removed 7 bases from V and 2 bases from J, leaving 6 bases between the germline ends. From its cysteine to its phenylalanine, the CDR3 spans 11 amino acids. Only the CDR3 DNA stays, 33 bases, in frame from base 1. The germline V gene supplies CDR1 SQVTM and CDR2 ANQGSEA. The roughly 39 donors, aged 6 to 90 years, were systemically healthy Caucasian individuals from Russia. Around 10 milliliters of peripheral blood were collected from each donor into EDTA-treated Vacutainer tubes. Ficoll-Paque density-gradient centrifugation was used to isolate PBMCs, with at least 7 million obtained per sample. Trizol reagent was used to extract total RNA from PBMCs, with at least 5 micrograms per sample. For every donor, flow cytometry on a PBMC aliquot measured the percentage of naive CD45RAhigh/CD27high T cells. Summary of the overall study and its limitations: Conclusive comparison of naive and antigen-experienced compartments was prevented by the profiling of bulk unsorted PBMCs. Observed TCR beta diversity correlated strongly with the percentage of naive T cells measured by flow cytometry. Compared with the aged group, the long-lived group had more naive CD4+ T cells, fewer expanded clones and increased TCR diversity, suggesting age selection. Estimates of total diversity from one million sequenced T cells were regarded as lower bounds and underestimates. The CMV infection status of donors was not known, potentially confounding age-related changes in expanded clonotypes. Observed TCR beta diversity per million T cells fell roughly linearly with age, and a significant reduction was already apparent by age around 39.

This clonotype originated in a human donor in good health. Specimen: blood. The rearranged chain carries TRBV29-1 and TRBJ2-1; confidence is insufficient to name the D gene. The CDR3 protein sequence reads: CSAGAYNEQFF. The DNA reads TGCAGCGCCGGAGCCTACAATGAGCAGTTCTTC.